This T cell receptor beta chain was recorded in a study of T cell responses to AZD1222 COVID-19 vaccine. Whole-study results and caveats: No repertoire was sampled before or during the peak T cell response, only after it. Seropositive status at baseline applied to only five to seven AZD1222 recipients.

Of note for this clone: Its antigen remains unknown.

Sequencing used immunoSEQ multiplex PCR; TCRdb keeps in-frame clones, though not all of them. The top ten hold around 3.5% of the sample, which has about 140,000 clones, approximately 86% seen once. The V end was cut by 3 bases, the J end by 4 bases, with 12 bases between. Germline V gene data show CDR1 as LNHDA and CDR2 as SQIVND (reference sequence). The CDR3 is 14 residues long. The chain joins TRBV19 to TRBJ2-5; D call uncertain. The specimen comprised peripheral blood, sampled on day 0 of AZD1222 vaccination. The origin of this receptor is an adult in good health. The chain's CDR3 is CASSIPRDGETQYF. DNA of the CDR3: TGTGCCAGTAGTATCCCGAGAGACGGAGAGACCCAGTACTTC.